One T cell receptor beta chain is described in this entry. The CDR3 spans 16 residues. V shed 2 bases and J shed 3 bases, with 17 bases lying between them. Germline CDR1 is MGHRA and CDR2 is YSYEKL. Under the authors' procedure: Estimates of nucleated cell counts were drawn from the amplification of reference gene primers. Clones were read by immunoSEQ multiplex PCR, and TCRdb kept only the in-frame ones, dropping some. V, J and clone size are taken as reported in that table, and D and trimming were inferred from the DNA itself. The sample has under 150,000 clones; around four fifths are singletons. The data are from a study of blood T cell repertoires in COVID-19. Study-wide background: Samples taken during acute and convalescent COVID-19 were collected in the United States, Italy and Spain. Sources were T cells, B-cell-depleted T cells, or PBMCs; the material itself was cDNA or gDNA.

The gene calls are TRBV4-1 and TRBJ2-7, with a weak D call TRBD1 (6 bases). This sequence originates from a woman between 40 and 50 years old with acute or convalescent COVID-19. The sequencing sample was made of peripheral blood. The CDR3 DNA sequence: TGCGCCAGCAGCCAAAGAGAAACCTGGGGGCACTACGAGCAGTACTTC. It yields the protein CASSQRETWGHYEQYF.